This TCR beta chain was observed in a study of vaccination and CD4 T cells after COVID-19. Study context: Two of the convalescents were Hispanic, and the group consisted of six males and four females. Participants received two doses of either BNT162b2 or mRNA-1273 vaccine.

With the Oncomine TCR Beta short-read assay, DNA from cultured CD4+ T cells was sequenced. Scientists extracted genomic DNA from CD4+ T cells grown in culture. TCRdb processed the PCR reads anew with MiXCR; each CDR3 protein has one entry. The table has a few thousand distinct CDR3 sequences, approximately 22% seen once. This clonotype is medium-sized in the sample. The antigen remains undetermined. Trimming stripped 1 base from V and 2 bases from J, with 3 bases between. The CDR3 contains 12 residues. Germline V gene data show CDR1 as MDHEN and CDR2 as SYDVKM. Treatment in this sample: approximately nine-day PBMC culture with coronavirus spike peptide pools or control peptides (ViraFEST assay).

The material was CD4+ T cells from blood, cultured in vitro, obtained after SARS-CoV-2 vaccination. The chain couples TRBV28 to TRBJ2-7; D not resolved. The clonotype was recovered from a human donor who had recovered from COVID-19. Here the CDR3 reads CASSLSTYEQYF. In DNA form, the CDR3 reads TGTGCCAGCAGTTTATCCACCTACGAGCAGTACTTC.